Following are 20 T cell receptor beta chains from one sample sequenced in a study of OX40 agonist ivuxolimab in advanced cancers. To prepare the library, the immunoSEQ multiplex PCR assay was applied. The immuneACCESS repertoire file appears here via TCRdb, limited to in-frame rearrangements. These files lack a portion of the clones; in checked studies, under half of the deficit traces to unresolved V genes, and the cause of the others is not known. This sample lists 70,000 to 95,000 clones; roughly 88% were detected once. Around 3.5% of the sample goes to the ten largest clones. The sample was CD4+ or CD8+ T cells sorted from blood, taken in a trial of the OX40 agonist ivuxolimab. Receptors were obtained from an adult with an advanced solid tumor such as melanoma, head and neck, liver or kidney cancer.

V and J are TRBV5-1 and TRBJ1-3; tentatively, D is TRBD1 (5 bases). This CDR3 spans 15 amino acids. V shed 2 bases and J shed 0 bases, with 9 bases lying between them. Looked up from germline, CDR1 is SGHRS and CDR2 is YFSETQ. Here the CDR3 DNA reads TGCGCCAGCAGCTTAGATGGGGCCTCTGGAAACACCATATATTTT. Protein product: CASSLDGASGNTIYF.

This rearrangement joins TRBV7-2 to TRBJ2-5, with D possibly being TRBD1 (5 bases). The J call may be in error: the DNA end matches TRBJ2-7 better. CDR1 and CDR2 (germline): SGHTA, FQGNSA. The CDR3 extends over 16 amino acids. CDR3 region: CASSLAGRDSSYEQYF. Written as DNA, the CDR3 is TGTGCCAGCAGCTTAGCTGGGCGCGACAGCTCCTACGAGCAGTACTTC.

This clone was seen just once. The chain joins TRBV27 to TRBJ2-2, with D maybe TRBD2 (7 bases). Germline V lookup: CDR1 MNHEY, CDR2 SMNVEV (reference sequence). Trimming pared 4 bases from V and 3 bases from J, leaving 24 bases between. There are 19 residues in the CDR3. As DNA, the CDR3 is TGTGCCAGCAGTTCCACCCCTCCCGGGGGGCTGATGGACACCGGGGAGCTGTTTTTT. Translating gives CASSSTPPGGLMDTGELFF.

This chain uses TRBV18 with TRBJ2-2, with D possibly TRBD2 on 6 matching bases. The germline V gene encodes CDR1 KGHSH and CDR2 LQKENI. V was trimmed by 4 bases and J by 3 bases, leaving 15 bases between them. This CDR3 comprises 16 residues. The CDR3 region is CASSRGATGDTGELFF. The CDR3 DNA reads as TGTGCCAGCTCACGGGGCGCCACGGGGGACACCGGGGAGCTGTTTTTT.

The CDR3 coding sequence is TGTGCCAGTAGTACGATAACAGGGGTGTCCCAGTACTTC. It is translated as CASSTITGVSQYF. The V call is TRBV19, the J call TRBJ2-5, with 7 bases fitting TRBD1. Germline V gene sequence: CDR1 LNHDA, CDR2 SQIVND (reference sequence). This CDR3 has 13 amino acids. V shed 4 bases, J shed 9 bases, and the junction held 8 bases outside the gene matches.

V gene TRBV9 combines with J gene TRBJ2-1, with D perhaps being TRBD1 or TRBD2 (6 bases each). This CDR3 has 15 residues. CDR1 and CDR2 from the germline V gene are SGDLS and YYNGEE. V was cut by 0 bases and J by 9 bases, with 16 bases left in between. The CDR3 sequence is CASSVGQVLGGEQFF. The CDR3 bases are TGTGCCAGCAGCGTAGGACAGGTCCTGGGGGGTGAGCAGTTCTTC.

J is TRBJ2-7 and V is TRBV5-4; 10 bases are shared with TRBD2. Germline-derived CDR1 and CDR2 are SGHNT and YYREEE (reference sequence). The CDR3 consists of 17 residues. The J segment lost 6 bases and the V segment lost 4 bases, leaving 16 bases of the junction unmatched. The CDR3 region has the DNA TGTGCCAGCAGCCCCAACCTAGCGGGAGACTTTCGCGGCGAGCAGTACTTC. Encoded protein: CASSPNLAGDFRGEQYF.

This sequence joins TRBV4-3 and TRBJ2-1, with a tentative D call TRBD1 (5 bases). Germline loops: CDR1 LGHNA, CDR2 YSLEER. The CDR3 is 14 amino acids. Deletions cut 1 base from V and 9 bases from J, with 13 bases between. CDR3 protein: CASSQGQGYGEQFF. The CDR3 nucleotides read TGCGCCAGCAGCCAAGGGCAGGGCTATGGTGAGCAGTTCTTC.

The V gene is TRBV5-4, the J gene TRBJ2-2; D is uncertain. Deletions cut 2 bases from V and 4 bases from J, with 12 bases between. The CDR3 runs to 15 residues. Looked up from germline, CDR1 is SGHNT and CDR2 is YYREEE (reference sequence). The CDR3 spells CASSFDPVSTGELFF. The CDR3 DNA reads TGTGCCAGCAGCTTTGATCCGGTTAGCACCGGGGAGCTGTTTTTT.

CDR3 in DNA: TGTGCCACCAGCACGGGACTCCCCAATTCACCCCTCCACTTT. This gives the protein CATSTGLPNSPLHF. The rearrangement joins TRBV15 to TRBJ1-6; tentatively, D is TRBD1 (5 bases). The CDR3 spans 14 residues. Trimming took 4 bases from V and 7 from J, leaving 11 bases between them. Germline V gives CDR1 LNHNV, CDR2 YYDKDF (reference sequence).

The V and J genes are TRBV10-3 and TRBJ2-2, with D possibly matching TRBD1 (6 bases). V gave up 10 bases and J gave up 3 bases, with 21 bases separating them. CDR3 size: 16 residues. The germline CDR1 and CDR2 sequences are ENHRY and SYGVKD. In nucleotides, the CDR3 is TGTGCCACCAAGGGGGAGATCGGCCAACACACCGGGGAGCTGTTTTTT. Residues: CATKGEIGQHTGELFF.

V is TRBV19 and J is TRBJ2-3; 13 bases agree with TRBD2. Germline trimming cut 6 bases from V and 4 bases from J; bases unmatched to any gene: 7. This CDR3 region has 16 residues. CDR1 is LNHDA, CDR2 SQIVND, per germline (reference sequence). CDR3 in amino acids: CASRPTSGRKSDTQYF. CDR3 coding DNA: TGTGCCAGTAGACCGACTAGCGGGAGGAAGTCAGATACGCAGTATTTT.

The chain links TRBV2 to TRBJ2-5; TRBD1 agrees at 7 bases. This CDR3 spans 13 amino acids. V lost 6 bases to trimming and J lost 2 bases; unmatched junction nucleotides: 3. Looked up from germline, CDR1 is SNHLY and CDR2 is FYNNEI. The CDR3 reads CASRGTVQETQYF. CDR3 nucleotides: TGTGCCAGCAGGGGGACAGTACAAGAGACCCAGTACTTC.

V usage is TRBV27 and J usage is TRBJ2-7, with 8 bases fitting TRBD2. The CDR3 loop spans 15 amino acids. Losses at the gene ends were 4 bases for V and 9 bases for J; bases not matched to a gene: 14. CDR1 and CDR2 (germline): MNHEY, SMNVEV (reference sequence). As DNA, the CDR3 is TGTGCCAGCAGTTGGGGTTGGGACATCAGCGGGAGGCAGTACTTC. This encodes CASSWGWDISGRQYF.

The rearrangement uses TRBV7-8 and TRBJ2-7; no clear D gene. Germline lookup yields CDR1 SGHVS and CDR2 FQNEAQ. Trimming cost V 0 bases and J 3 bases, with 6 bases left between them. The CDR3 sequence is 13 residues long. DNA of the CDR3: TGTGCCAGCAGCTTAGCCTCGTACTACGAGCAGTACTTC. Translated, it gives CASSLASYYEQYF. Full variable domain (remainder filled in from reference TRBV7-8 and TRBJ2-7): GAGVSQSPRYKVAKRGQDVALRCDPISGHVSLFWYQQALGQGPEFLTYFQNEAQLDKSGLPSDRFFAERPEGSVSTLKIQRTQQEDSAVYLCASSLASYYEQYFGPGTRLTVT.

As concerns this clone: Other DNA sequences within the sample encode an identical CDR3. The chain uses TRBV4-1 and TRBJ2-7; D may be TRBD1 (5 bases). V lost 6 bases, J lost 0 bases, and 15 bases lay in between. CDR3 length: 15 residues. Germline-derived CDR1 and CDR2 are MGHRA and YSYEKL. The CDR3 bases are TGCGCCAGCAGTCTCAAGTGGGGCGCCTCCTACGAGCAGTACTTC. Protein product: CASSLKWGASYEQYF.

A single count supports this clone. The chain employs TRBV7-3 and TRBJ2-1; D remains unclear. Germline V gene lookup returns CDR1 SGHTA and CDR2 FQGTGA. V lost 5 bases and J lost 1, with 15 bases in between. The CDR3 is 16 amino acids. For the CDR3, the DNA is TGTGCCAGCAGCCCCGCGAGCTTTGCATCCTACAATGAGCAGTTCTTC. Protein product: CASSPASFASYNEQFF.

The gene calls are TRBV9 and TRBJ1-3, with 8 bases fitting TRBD1. CDR1 is SGDLS and CDR2 is YYNGEE in the germline V gene. CDR3 length: 16 residues. V lost 4 bases and J lost 4; bases outside the gene matches: 10. CDR3 loop: CASSLRTGLEGNTIYF. As DNA, the CDR3 is TGTGCCAGCAGCCTCAGGACAGGGCTGGAAGGAAACACCATATATTTT.

The chain links TRBV5-1 to TRBJ1-1; TRBD1 might be the D (5 bases). With 1 base removed from V and 0 bases from J, the gap between germline ends came to 13 bases. Germline assignment: CDR1 SGHRS and CDR2 YFSETQ. The CDR3 length is 16 residues. The CDR3 sequence: CASSLLGDSVNTEAFF. CDR3 DNA sequence: TGCGCCAGCAGCTTGCTAGGGGACTCGGTGAACACTGAAGCTTTCTTT. The full variable domain, in which reference TRBV5-1 and TRBJ1-1 provide the parts outside the CDR3, is KAGVTQTPRYLIKTRGQQVTLSCSPISGHRSVSWYQQTPGQGLQFLFEYFSETQRNKGNFPGRFSGRQFSNSRSEMNVSTLELGDSALYLCASSLLGDSVNTEAFFGQGTRLTVV.

This rearrangement joins TRBV4-2 to TRBJ2-2; TRBD2 matches 11 bases. V lost 4 bases to trimming and J lost 3 bases; unmatched junction nucleotides: 1. The length of the CDR3 is 15 residues. Germline V gene sequence: CDR1 LGHNA, CDR2 YNFKEQ. The CDR3 nucleotides are TGTGCCAGCAGCCCACTAGCGGGAGACACCGGGGAGCTGTTTTTT. Its translation: CASSPLAGDTGELFF.